Listed below are T cell receptor beta chains from one sample, sequenced in a study of regulatory T cells in long-lasting Graves disease. MiXCR was run by TCRdb on the multiplex PCR reads, yielding one entry per CDR3 protein. In the table there are hundreds of thousands of distinct CDR3 sequences, 15% to 20% of which are singletons. These data are also associated with another study on T cells in Graves' hyperthyroidism and ophthalmopathy.

The source was peripheral blood mononuclear cells (PBMCs), collected at new diagnosis, from a patient treated with antithyroid drugs. Receptor source: a woman aged 40-60 years with Graves disease. Both conserved end residues are part of each CDR3. D genes are given only for firm matches. Clone size, where shown, is once, few, many, or a class for clones that have expanded.

>many|TRBV2|TRBD1|TRBJ2-4
CASSAGQVVAKNIQYF
TGTGCCAGCAGCGCAGGACAGGTGGTAGCCAAAAACATTCAGTACTTC
>many|TRBV5-1|TRBD1|TRBJ1-2
CASSLTRDRGLEYGYTF
TGCGCCAGCAGCTTGACCCGGGACAGGGGGCTCGAATATGGCTACACCTTC
>.|TRBV19|.|TRBJ1-1
CASSIASRGLNTEAFF
TGTGCCAGTAGTATAGCCTCAAGGGGCTTGAACACTGAAGCTTTCTTT
>few|TRBV6-1|.|TRBJ2-1
CASSLPAGDEQFF
TGTGCCAGCAGCCTCCCCGCGGGCGATGAGCAGTTCTTC
>many|TRBV3-1|.|TRBJ2-7
CASSQGGGYNEQYF
TGTGCCAGCAGCCAAGGGGGGGGCTACAACGAGCAGTACTTC
>many|TRBV5-1|TRBD1|TRBJ2-1
CASSSGGTGINEQFF
TGCGCCAGCAGCTCCGGGGGGACAGGGATCAATGAGCAGTTCTTC
>.|TRBV29-1|.|TRBJ1-4
CSVTPSGSDEKLFF
TGCAGCGTTACTCCCAGTGGCTCGGATGAAAAACTGTTTTTT
>.|TRBV25-1|.|TRBJ1-4
CASSEGRQTSTNEKLFF
TGTGCCAGCAGTGAAGGTCGGCAGACATCAACTAATGAAAAACTGTTTTTT
>.|TRBV2|.|TRBJ2-5
CASSPPGQPYQETQYF
TGTGCCAGCTCACCACCAGGACAGCCGTACCAAGAGACCCAGTACTTC
>many|TRBV13|.|TRBJ2-1
CASSSRRGSYNEQFF
TGTGCCAGCAGCTCTCGAAGGGGCTCCTACAATGAGCAGTTCTTC
>.|TRBV27|.|TRBJ2-6
CATGGGYSHSGANVLTF
TGTGCCACCGGAGGGGGTTACTCCCACTCTGGGGCCAACGTCCTGACTTTC
>many|TRBV2|TRBD1|TRBJ2-3
CAPRDSRTDTQYF
TGTGCCCCCCGGGACAGTCGTACAGATACGCAGTATTTT
>.|TRBV7-3|.|TRBJ2-1
CASSQGRYSYNEQFF
TGTGCCAGCAGCCAGGGGCGTTACTCCTACAATGAGCAGTTCTTC
>many|TRBV29-1|TRBD1|TRBJ2-3
CSATGTGGTTDTQYF
TGCAGCGCCACCGGGACAGGGGGTACCACAGATACGCAGTATTTT
>few|TRBV9|.|TRBJ1-2
CASSYWTEANYGYTF
TGTGCCAGCAGCTACTGGACAGAAGCTAACTATGGCTACACCTTC
>many|TRBV5-1|TRBD1|TRBJ2-7
CASSLVGTGGEQYF
TGCGCCAGCAGCTTGGTAGGGACAGGGGGTGAGCAGTACTTC
>.|TRBV13|.|TRBJ1-1
CASSASGSTEAFF
TGTGCCAGCAGTGCTTCCGGTAGCACTGAAGCTTTCTTT
>many|TRBV12-5|TRBD1|TRBJ1-1
CASGSPQGRVSTEAFF
TGTGCTAGTGGTTCCCCACAGGGGCGAGTCAGCACTGAAGCTTTCTTT
>.|TRBV7-6|.|TRBJ1-4
CASSPSDLGGATNEKLFF
TGTGCCAGCAGCCCGAGTGACCTCGGGGGTGCAACTAATGAAAAACTGTTTTTT
>.|TRBV18|TRBD2|TRBJ2-5
CASSLLAGAETQYF
TGTGCCAGCTCACTGTTAGCGGGGGCAGAGACCCAGTACTTC
>few|TRBV6-2/TRBV6-3|.|TRBJ1-1
CASSRTPGGGAEAFF
TGTGCCAGCAGCCGCACCCCCGGGGGGGGGGCTGAAGCTTTCTTT
>.|TRBV3-1|.|TRBJ1-1
CASSQDRGGNTEAFF
TGTGCCAGCAGCCAAGACCGCGGGGGGAACACTGAAGCTTTCTTT
>many|TRBV12-3/TRBV12-4|TRBD1|TRBJ1-6
CASSEGQGRASPLHF
TGTGCCAGCAGTGAGGGACAGGGCAGGGCTTCACCCCTCCACTTT
>few|TRBV7-9|TRBD1|TRBJ2-7
CASSPNPGQGIYEQYF
TGTGCCAGCAGCCCGAACCCCGGACAGGGGATCTACGAGCAGTACTTC
>many|TRBV12-3/TRBV12-4|.|TRBJ2-4
CASSYPKNIQYF
TGTGCCAGCAGTTATCCCAAAAACATTCAGTACTTC
>few|TRBV18|.|TRBJ2-3
CASSPMPNTDTQYF
TGTGCCAGCTCACCAATGCCCAACACAGATACGCAGTATTTT